A selection of T cell receptor beta chains follows, all from one sample in a study of blood T cell dynamics during melanoma immunotherapy. Assay used: immunoSEQ multiplex PCR; TCRdb lists only in-frame clones, some missing. The sample consists of 15,000 to 20,000 clones, approximately 94% of them appearing once. The specimen comprised effector memory CD8+ T cells from blood, sampled from a patient treated with checkpoint blockade. All receptors derive from a human donor with melanoma. The CDR3 runs from the conserved cysteine through the conserved F or W. The order of the fields is CDR3 DNA, CDR3 protein, V gene, clone size, D gene, J gene. A D gene is named only where the DNA matches it firmly. A clone size is listed for some rows: how often the clone was seen (once, few, many), or a class if it is expanded.

CDR3 DNA: TGTGCCAGCAGTGGGGACAGGGTGTACGAGCAGTACTTC
CDR3 protein: CASSGDRVYEQYF
V gene: TRBV25-1
clone size: NA
D gene: TRBD1
J gene: TRBJ2-7

CDR3 DNA: TGTGCCAGCAGTTCGCCCTTACAGGGGGCGCGTAACACTGAAGCTTTCTTT
CDR3 protein: CASSSPLQGARNTEAFF
V gene: TRBV28
clone size: NA
D gene: TRBD1
J gene: TRBJ1-1

CDR3 DNA: TGTGCCAGCAGCGTAGGTAAAGATACGCAGTATTTT
CDR3 protein: CASSVGKDTQYF
V gene: TRBV9
clone size: NA
D gene: NA
J gene: TRBJ2-3

CDR3 DNA: TGTCGGACAGGGACCTACGAGCAGTACTTC
CDR3 protein: CRTGTYEQYF
V gene: TRBV19
clone size: NA
D gene: TRBD1
J gene: TRBJ2-7

CDR3 DNA: TGTGCTAGTGGTTTGGAAGGGACAGGGAATGGCTACACCTTC
CDR3 protein: CASGLEGTGNGYTF
V gene: TRBV12-5
clone size: NA
D gene: TRBD1
J gene: TRBJ1-2

CDR3 DNA: TGTGCCAGCAGTCCGCCGGGACTCGCTAGCACAGATACGCAGTATTTT
CDR3 protein: CASSPPGLASTDTQYF
V gene: TRBV7-9
clone size: NA
D gene: NA
J gene: TRBJ2-3

CDR3 DNA: TGTGCCAGCAGCTTCACGTTAGCGGGGGCTTACGAGCAGTACTTC
CDR3 protein: CASSFTLAGAYEQYF
V gene: TRBV13
clone size: NA
D gene: TRBD2
J gene: TRBJ2-7

CDR3 DNA: TGTGCCAGCAGCTCCCCCGCGGACTACGAGCAGTACTTC
CDR3 protein: CASSSPADYEQYF
V gene: TRBV7-9
clone size: NA
D gene: NA
J gene: TRBJ2-7

CDR3 DNA: TGTGCCAGCAGCCAAGGAACAGCCCTTAGTGAAAAACTGTTTTTT
CDR3 protein: CASSQGTALSEKLFF
V gene: TRBV14
clone size: NA
D gene: NA
J gene: TRBJ1-4

CDR3 DNA: TGTGCCAGCAGTGAATTTGACAGGGGAGGGGATGAGCAGTTCTTC
CDR3 protein: CASSEFDRGGDEQFF
V gene: TRBV6-1
clone size: NA
D gene: NA
J gene: TRBJ2-1

CDR3 DNA: TGTGCCAGCAAATGGAACAATGAGCAGTTCTTC
CDR3 protein: CASKWNNEQFF
V gene: TRBV9
clone size: once
D gene: NA
J gene: TRBJ2-1

CDR3 DNA: TGTGCCAGTAGCCCCACTAGCGGGAGGGCCAAGGAGACCCAGTACTTC
CDR3 protein: CASSPTSGRAKETQYF
V gene: TRBV19
clone size: NA
D gene: TRBD2
J gene: TRBJ2-5

CDR3 DNA: TGTGCCAGCAGCCTAGAGGGCAGGGGTCCTGATACGCAGTATTTT
CDR3 protein: CASSLEGRGPDTQYF
V gene: TRBV9
clone size: NA
D gene: NA
J gene: TRBJ2-3